This TCR beta chain was found in a study of blood T cell repertoires in COVID-19. As for the study in general: Donors in the United States, Italy and Spain gave samples during acute or convalescent COVID-19.

The table came from immunoSEQ multiplex PCR; TCRdb's copy has only in-frame clones and leaves some out. The sample holds 100,000 to 150,000 clones, 75% to 85% seen once. The CDR3 consists of 15 residues. The ends lost 5 bases at V and 1 base at J; junction bases unmatched: 7. Germline V gene sequence: CDR1 MGHDK, CDR2 SYGVNS. This TCR was recovered from a man aged 35 to 55 with active or convalescent COVID-19. The chain couples TRBV25-1 to TRBJ1-1; 7 positions match TRBD1. The specimen sequenced was peripheral blood. In DNA form, the CDR3 reads TGTGCCAGCAGTCCCTGGACAGGAGAGAACACTGAAGCTTTCTTT. Its translation is CASSPWTGENTEAFF. Combining the CDR3 with reference TRBV25-1 and TRBJ1-1 gives the whole variable domain EADIYQTPRYLVIGTGKKITLECSQTMGHDKMYWYQQDPGMELHLIHYSYGVNSTEKGDLSSESTVSRIRTEHFPLTLESARPSHTSQYLCASSPWTGENTEAFFGQGTRLTVV.